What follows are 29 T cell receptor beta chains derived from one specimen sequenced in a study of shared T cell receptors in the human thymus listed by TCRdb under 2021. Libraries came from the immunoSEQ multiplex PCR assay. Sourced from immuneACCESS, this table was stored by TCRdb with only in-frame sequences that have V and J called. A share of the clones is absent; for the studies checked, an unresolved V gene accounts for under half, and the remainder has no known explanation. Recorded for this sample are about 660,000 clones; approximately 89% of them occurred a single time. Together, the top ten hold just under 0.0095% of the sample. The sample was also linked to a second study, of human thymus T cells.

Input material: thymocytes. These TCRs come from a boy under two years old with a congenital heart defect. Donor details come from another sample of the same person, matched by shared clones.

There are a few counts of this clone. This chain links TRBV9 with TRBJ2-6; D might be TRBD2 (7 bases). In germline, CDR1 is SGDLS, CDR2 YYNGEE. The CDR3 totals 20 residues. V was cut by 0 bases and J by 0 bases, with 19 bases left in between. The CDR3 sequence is CASSVARGGQGSSGANVLTF. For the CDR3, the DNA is TGTGCCAGCAGCGTAGCTAGGGGGGGGCAGGGAAGCTCTGGGGCCAACGTCCTGACTTTC.

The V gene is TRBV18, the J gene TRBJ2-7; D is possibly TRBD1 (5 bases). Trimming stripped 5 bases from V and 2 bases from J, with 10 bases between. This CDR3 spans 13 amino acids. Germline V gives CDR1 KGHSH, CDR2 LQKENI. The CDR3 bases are TGTGCCAGCTCAGCGGCAGGGCCCTACGAGCAGTACTTC. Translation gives CASSAAGPYEQYF.

This chain's CDR3 is CASSVEAGWNSPLHF. DNA for the CDR3: TGTGCCAGCAGCGTAGAGGCAGGGTGGAATTCACCCCTCCACTTT. The chain joins TRBV9 to TRBJ1-6; tentative D call: TRBD1 (5 bases). CDR1 is SGDLS and CDR2 is YYNGEE in the germline V gene. The ends were cut back, 0 bases at V and 7 bases at J, with 11 bases in the middle. This CDR3 is built from 15 residues.

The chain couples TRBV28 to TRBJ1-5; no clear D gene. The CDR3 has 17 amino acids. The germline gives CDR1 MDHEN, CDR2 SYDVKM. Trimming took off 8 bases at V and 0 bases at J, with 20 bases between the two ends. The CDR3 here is CASLTRRWGGSNQPQHF. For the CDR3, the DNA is TGTGCCAGCCTGACCCGACGATGGGGAGGTAGCAATCAGCCCCAGCATTTT.

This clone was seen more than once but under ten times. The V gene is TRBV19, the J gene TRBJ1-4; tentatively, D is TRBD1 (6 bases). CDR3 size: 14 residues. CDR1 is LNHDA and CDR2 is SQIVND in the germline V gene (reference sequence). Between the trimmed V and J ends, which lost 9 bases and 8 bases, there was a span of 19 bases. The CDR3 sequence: CASVSRGAREKLFF. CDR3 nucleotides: TGTGCCAGCGTCTCGCGGGGGGCGCGGGAAAAACTGTTTTTT. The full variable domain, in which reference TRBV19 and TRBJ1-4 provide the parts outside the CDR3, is DGGITQSPKYLFRKEGQNVTLSCEQNLNHDAMYWYRQDPGQGLRLIYYSQIVNDFQKGDIAEGYSVSREKKESFPLTVTSAQKNPTAFYLCASVSRGAREKLFFGSGTQLSVL.

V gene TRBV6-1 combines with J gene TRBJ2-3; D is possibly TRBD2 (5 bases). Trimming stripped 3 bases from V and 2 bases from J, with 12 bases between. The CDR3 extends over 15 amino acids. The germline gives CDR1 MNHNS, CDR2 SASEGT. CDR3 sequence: CASSDLGKFTDTQYF. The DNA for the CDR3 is TGTGCCAGCAGTGACCTCGGGAAATTCACAGATACGCAGTATTTT.

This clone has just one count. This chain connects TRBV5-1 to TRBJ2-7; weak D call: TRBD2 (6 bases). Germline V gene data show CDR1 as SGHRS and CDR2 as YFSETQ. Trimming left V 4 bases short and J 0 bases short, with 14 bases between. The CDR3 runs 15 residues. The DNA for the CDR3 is TGCGCCAGCAGCCAAGGACTACTCTTCTCCTACGAGCAGTACTTC. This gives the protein CASSQGLLFSYEQYF.

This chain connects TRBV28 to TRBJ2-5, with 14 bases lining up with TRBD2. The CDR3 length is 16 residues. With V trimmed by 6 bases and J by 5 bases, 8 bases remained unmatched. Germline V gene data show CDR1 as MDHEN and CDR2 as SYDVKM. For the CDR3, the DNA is TGTGCCAGCAGAGGGGGGACTAGCGGGAGTTGGGAGACCCAGTACTTC. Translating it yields CASRGGTSGSWETQYF.

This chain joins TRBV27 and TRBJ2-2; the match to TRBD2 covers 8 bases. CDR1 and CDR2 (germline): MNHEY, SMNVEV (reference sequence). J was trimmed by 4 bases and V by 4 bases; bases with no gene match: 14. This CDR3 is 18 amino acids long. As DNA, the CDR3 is TGTGCCAGCAGTTCCCACAAGGGACTAGATGATGGCACCGGGGAGCTGTTTTTT. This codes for CASSSHKGLDDGTGELFF.

The CDR3 loop is CASSGQIYGYTF. The CDR3 bases are TGTGCCAGCAGCGGCCAGATCTATGGCTACACCTTC. The chain links TRBV9 to TRBJ1-2; unclear D gene. The CDR3 has 12 amino acids. Trimming took off 3 bases at V and 4 bases at J, with 7 bases between the two ends. Germline CDR1 is SGDLS and CDR2 is YYNGEE. Combining the CDR3 with reference TRBV9 and TRBJ1-2 gives the whole variable domain DSGVTQTPKHLITATGQRVTLRCSPRSGDLSVYWYQQSLDQGLQFLIQYYNGEERAKGNILERFSAQQFPDLHSELNLSSLELGDSALYFCASSGQIYGYTFGSGTRLTVV.

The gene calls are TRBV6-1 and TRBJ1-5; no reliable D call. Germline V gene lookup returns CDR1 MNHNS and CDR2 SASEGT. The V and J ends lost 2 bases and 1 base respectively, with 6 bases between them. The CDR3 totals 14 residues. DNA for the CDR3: TGTGCCAGCAGTGAACGCCTAAGCAATCAGCCCCAGCATTTT. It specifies CASSERLSNQPQHF.

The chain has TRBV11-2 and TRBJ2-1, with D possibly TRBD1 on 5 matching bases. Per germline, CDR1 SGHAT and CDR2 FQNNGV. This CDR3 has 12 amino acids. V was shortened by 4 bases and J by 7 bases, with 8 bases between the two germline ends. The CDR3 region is CASSSRVNEQFF. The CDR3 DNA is TGTGCCAGCAGCTCCAGGGTAAATGAGCAGTTCTTC.

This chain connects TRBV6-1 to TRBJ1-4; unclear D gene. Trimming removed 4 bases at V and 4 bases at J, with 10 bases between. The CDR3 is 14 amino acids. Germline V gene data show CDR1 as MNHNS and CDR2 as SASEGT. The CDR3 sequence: CASSGEDFNEKLFF. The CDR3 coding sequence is TGTGCCAGCAGTGGGGAGGACTTTAATGAAAAACTGTTTTTT.

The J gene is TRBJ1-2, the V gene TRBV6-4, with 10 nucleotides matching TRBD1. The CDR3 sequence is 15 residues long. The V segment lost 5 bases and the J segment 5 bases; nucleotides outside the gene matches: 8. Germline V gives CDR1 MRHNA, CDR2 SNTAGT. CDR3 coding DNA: TGTGCCAGCAGTACGGGACAGGGGCCTTCGTATGGCTACACCTTC. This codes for CASSTGQGPSYGYTF.

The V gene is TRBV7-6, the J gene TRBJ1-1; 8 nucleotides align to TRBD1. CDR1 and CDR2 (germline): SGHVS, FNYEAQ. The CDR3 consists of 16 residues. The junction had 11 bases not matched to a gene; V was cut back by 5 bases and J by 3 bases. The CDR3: CASSPPLQGADTEAFF. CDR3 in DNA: TGTGCCAGCAGCCCCCCCCTCCAGGGGGCGGACACTGAAGCTTTCTTT.

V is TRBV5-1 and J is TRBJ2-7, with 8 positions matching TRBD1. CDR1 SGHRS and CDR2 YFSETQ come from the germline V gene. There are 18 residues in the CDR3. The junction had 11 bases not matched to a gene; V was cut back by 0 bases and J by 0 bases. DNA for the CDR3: TGCGCCAGCAGCTTGGAACAAACAGGGGGTCTCATCTCCTACGAGCAGTACTTC. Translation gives CASSLEQTGGLISYEQYF.

The CDR3 DNA sequence: TGTGCCAGCAGCTGTTTGGACACCCGGAACACCGGGGAGCTGTTTTTT. Protein sequence: CASSCLDTRNTGELFF. The chain is built from TRBV5-6 and TRBJ2-2, with a weak D call TRBD1 (5 bases). The CDR3 runs 16 residues. Trimming shortened V by 3 bases and J by 1 base, and 13 bases separated the two germline ends. Germline V gene data show CDR1 as SGHDT and CDR2 as YYEEEE. The complete variable domain, with remaining parts taken from reference TRBV5-6 and TRBJ2-2, reads DAGVTQSPTHLIKTRGQQVTLRCSPKSGHDTVSWYQQALGQGPQFIFQYYEEEERQRGNFPDRFSGHQFPNYSSELNVNALLLGDSALYLCASSCLDTRNTGELFFGEGSRLTVL.

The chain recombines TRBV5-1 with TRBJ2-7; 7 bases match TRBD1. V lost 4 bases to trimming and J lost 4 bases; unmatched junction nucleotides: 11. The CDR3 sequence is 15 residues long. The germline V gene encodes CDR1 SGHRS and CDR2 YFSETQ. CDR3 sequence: CASSVNRQGAYEQYF. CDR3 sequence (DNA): TGCGCCAGCAGCGTCAATAGACAGGGTGCATACGAGCAGTACTTC.

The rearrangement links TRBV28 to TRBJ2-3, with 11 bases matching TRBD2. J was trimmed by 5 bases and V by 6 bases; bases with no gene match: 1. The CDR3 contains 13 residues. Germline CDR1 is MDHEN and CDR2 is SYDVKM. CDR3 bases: TGTGCCAGCAGGGGACTAGCGGAAGATACGCAGTATTTT. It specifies CASRGLAEDTQYF.

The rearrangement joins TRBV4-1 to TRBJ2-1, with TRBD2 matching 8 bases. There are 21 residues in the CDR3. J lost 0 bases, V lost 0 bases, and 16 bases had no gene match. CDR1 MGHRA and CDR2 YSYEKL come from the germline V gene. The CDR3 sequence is CASSQERGGFFGRSSYNEQFF. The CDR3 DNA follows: TGCGCCAGCAGCCAAGAACGGGGGGGATTTTTTGGGAGAAGCTCCTACAATGAGCAGTTCTTC.

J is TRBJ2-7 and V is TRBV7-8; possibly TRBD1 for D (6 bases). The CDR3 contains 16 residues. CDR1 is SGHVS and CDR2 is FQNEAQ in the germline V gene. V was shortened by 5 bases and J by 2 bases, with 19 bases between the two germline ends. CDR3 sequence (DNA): TGTGCCAGCAGCATCTCCGATGGACAGCTTGCCTACGAGCAGTACTTC. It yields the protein CASSISDGQLAYEQYF.

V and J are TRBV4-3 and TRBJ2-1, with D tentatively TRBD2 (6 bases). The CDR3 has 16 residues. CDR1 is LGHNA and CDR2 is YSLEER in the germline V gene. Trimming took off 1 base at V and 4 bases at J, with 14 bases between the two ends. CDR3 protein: CASSQGEERLYNEQFF. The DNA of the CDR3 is TGCGCCAGCAGCCAAGGGGAGGAACGATTATACAATGAGCAGTTCTTC.

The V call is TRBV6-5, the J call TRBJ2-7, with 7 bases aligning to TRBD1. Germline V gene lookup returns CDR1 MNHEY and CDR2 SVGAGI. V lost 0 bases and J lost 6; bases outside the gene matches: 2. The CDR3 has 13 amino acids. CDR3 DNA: TGTGCCAGCAGTTACTCGACAGGGTTCGAGCAGTACTTC. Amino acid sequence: CASSYSTGFEQYF.

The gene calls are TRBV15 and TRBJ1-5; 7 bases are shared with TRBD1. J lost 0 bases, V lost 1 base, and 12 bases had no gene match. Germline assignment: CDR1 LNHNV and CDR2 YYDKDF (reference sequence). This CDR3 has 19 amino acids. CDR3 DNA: TGTGCCACCAGCAGAGCACTGGGACAGAAAAGTCCTAGCAATCAGCCCCAGCATTTT. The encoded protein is CATSRALGQKSPSNQPQHF.

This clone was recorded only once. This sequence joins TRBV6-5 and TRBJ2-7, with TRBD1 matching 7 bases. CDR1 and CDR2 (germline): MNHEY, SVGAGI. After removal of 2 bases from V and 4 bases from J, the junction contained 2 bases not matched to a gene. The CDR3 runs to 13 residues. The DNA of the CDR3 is TGTGCCAGCAGTTACCGGGACAGATACGAGCAGTACTTC. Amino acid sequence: CASSYRDRYEQYF.

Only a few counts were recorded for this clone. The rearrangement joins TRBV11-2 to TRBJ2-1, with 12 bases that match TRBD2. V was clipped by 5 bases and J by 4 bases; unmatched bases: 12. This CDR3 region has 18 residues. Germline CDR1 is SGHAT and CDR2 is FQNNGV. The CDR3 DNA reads TGTGCCAGCAGCCCCATTCAACTAGCGGGGGGTATATACAATGAGCAGTTCTTC. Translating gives CASSPIQLAGGIYNEQFF.

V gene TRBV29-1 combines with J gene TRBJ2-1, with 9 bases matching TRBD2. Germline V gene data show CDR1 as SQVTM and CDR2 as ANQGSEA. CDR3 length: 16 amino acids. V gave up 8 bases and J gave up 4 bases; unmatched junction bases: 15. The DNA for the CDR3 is TGCAGCACGGAGGGGAGCGGGGGGTCCCAATACAATGAGCAGTTCTTC. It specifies CSTEGSGGSQYNEQFF.

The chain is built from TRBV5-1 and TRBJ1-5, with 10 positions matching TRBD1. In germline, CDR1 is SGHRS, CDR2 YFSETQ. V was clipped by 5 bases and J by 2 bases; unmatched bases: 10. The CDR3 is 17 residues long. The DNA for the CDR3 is TGCGCCAGCAGTCCGGGACAGGGGATCAGGGGCAATCAGCCCCAGCATTTT. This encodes CASSPGQGIRGNQPQHF.

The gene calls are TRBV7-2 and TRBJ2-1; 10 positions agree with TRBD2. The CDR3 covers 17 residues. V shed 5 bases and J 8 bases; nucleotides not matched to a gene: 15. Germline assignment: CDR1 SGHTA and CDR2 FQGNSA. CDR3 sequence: CASSTPPGLAWLDEQFF. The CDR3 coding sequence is TGTGCCAGCAGCACTCCACCGGGACTAGCGTGGTTAGATGAGCAGTTCTTC.